The 9 T cell receptor beta chains presented below share a single source sample, sequenced in a study of technical replicates of blood from several donors. The assay was immunoSEQ multiplex PCR, and TCRdb's table has in-frame clones only and misses some. The repertoire holds tens of thousands of clones, with roughly 89% as singletons. Sequencing used T cells isolated from PBMCs. Receptors were obtained from a human donor in good health. Some clones in this sample may be carry-over from other donors' samples.

This chain joins TRBV28 and TRBJ2-5, with TRBD2 matching over 8 bases. The CDR3 has 17 residues. Germline V gene data show CDR1 as MDHEN and CDR2 as SYDVKM. The ends lost 5 bases at V and 4 bases at J; junction bases unmatched: 15. CDR3 amino acids: CASSALRGTSWRETQYF. In nucleotides, the CDR3 is TGTGCCAGCAGTGCGTTAAGAGGGACTAGTTGGCGAGAGACCCAGTACTTC.

The chain joins TRBV5-4 to TRBJ2-1; the D is unclear. CDR3 length: 14 residues. With 4 bases removed from V and 8 bases from J, the gap between germline ends came to 16 bases. Germline V gives CDR1 SGHNT, CDR2 YYREEE (reference sequence). For the CDR3, the DNA is TGTGCCAGCAGCGGTAGCCCTAGTGACGATGAGCAGTTCTTC. It specifies CASSGSPSDDEQFF.

The rearrangement joins TRBV29-1 to TRBJ2-3; D remains unclear. Trimming stripped 6 bases from V and 6 bases from J, with 10 bases between. Per the germline V gene, CDR1 is SQVTM and CDR2 is ANQGSEA. The CDR3 loop spans 11 amino acids. The CDR3 here is CSVTMVDTQYF. As DNA, the CDR3 is TGCAGCGTCACTATGGTGGATACGCAGTATTTT.

V usage is TRBV10-1 and J usage is TRBJ1-4; possibly TRBD1 for D (5 bases). The V gene lost 8 bases and the J gene lost 8 bases, with 15 bases spanning the gap. From germline, CDR1 is WNHNN and CDR2 SYGVQD (reference sequence). The CDR3 extends over 13 amino acids. For the CDR3, the DNA is TGCGCCAGCCGACCGGGGGACGGGGAAAAACTGTTTTTT. It encodes CASRPGDGEKLFF.

The gene calls are TRBV5-1 and TRBJ2-1; 9 nucleotides align to TRBD2. Germline CDR1 reads SGHRS; CDR2 reads YFSETQ. CDR3 length: 14 amino acids. Trimming removed 0 bases from V and 6 bases from J; junction bases left unmatched: 1. CDR3 DNA sequence: TGCGCCAGCAGCTTGGGACTAGCGGTCAATGAGCAGTTCTTC. Residues: CASSLGLAVNEQFF.

The chain is built from TRBV28 and TRBJ1-2; weak D call: TRBD1 (5 bases). The germline gives CDR1 MDHEN, CDR2 SYDVKM. The CDR3 consists of 12 residues. Trimming removed 6 bases at V and 5 bases at J, with 10 bases between. CDR3 coding DNA: TGTGCCAGCAGAGGGGCCGGGTATGGCTACACCTTC. Amino acid sequence: CASRGAGYGYTF.

This clone was counted only a few times. V gene TRBV5-4 combines with J gene TRBJ1-1; D might be TRBD1 (5 bases). The CDR3 is made up of 13 amino acids. The V gene's germline CDR1 is SGHNT and CDR2 YYREEE (reference sequence). V shed 2 bases and J shed 6 bases, with 11 bases lying between them. Here the CDR3 reads CASSFTGSPEAFF. The CDR3, as DNA: TGTGCCAGCAGCTTTACAGGTTCCCCTGAAGCTTTCTTT.

The chain combines TRBV5-4 with TRBJ2-3; 8 bases match TRBD2. The V segment lost 0 bases and the J segment 4 bases; nucleotides outside the gene matches: 4. The CDR3 is 15 amino acids. From germline, CDR1 is SGHNT and CDR2 YYREEE (reference sequence). The CDR3 nucleotides are TGTGCCAGCAGCTTGGTAGACGGGGGGGCAGATACGCAGTATTTT. Its protein product is CASSLVDGGADTQYF. Full variable domain (remainder filled in from reference TRBV5-4 and TRBJ2-3): ETGVTQSPTHLIKTRGQQVTLRCSSQSGHNTVSWYQQALGQGPQFIFQYYREEENGRGNFPPRFSGLQFPNYSSELNVNALELDDSALYLCASSLVDGGADTQYFGPGTRLTVL.

The J gene is TRBJ1-1, the V gene TRBV7-9; no firm D call. Trimming took off 5 bases at V and 4 bases at J, with 8 bases between the two ends. There are 12 residues in the CDR3. Per the germline V gene, CDR1 is SEHNR and CDR2 is FQNEAQ (reference sequence). The CDR3 DNA reads as TGTGCCAGCAGCCAGTCCCCCACTGAAGCTTTCTTT. It translates to CASSQSPTEAFF.